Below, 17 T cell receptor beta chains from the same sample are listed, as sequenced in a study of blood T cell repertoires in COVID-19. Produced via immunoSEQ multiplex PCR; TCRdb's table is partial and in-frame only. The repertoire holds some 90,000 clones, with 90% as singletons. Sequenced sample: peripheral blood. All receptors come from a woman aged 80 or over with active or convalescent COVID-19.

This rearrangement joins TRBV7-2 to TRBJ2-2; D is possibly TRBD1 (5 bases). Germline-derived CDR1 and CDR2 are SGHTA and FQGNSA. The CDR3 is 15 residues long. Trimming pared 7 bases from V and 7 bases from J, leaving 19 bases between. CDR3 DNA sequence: TGTGCCAGCACCCTTCTAACACAGGCTTACGGGGAGCTGTTTTTT. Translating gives CASTLLTQAYGELFF.

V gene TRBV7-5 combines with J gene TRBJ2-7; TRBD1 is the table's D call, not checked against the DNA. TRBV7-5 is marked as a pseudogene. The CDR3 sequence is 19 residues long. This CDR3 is CARSSRAPGQGSKFYEQYF. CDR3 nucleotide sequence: TGTGCCAGAAGCTCCCGGGCCCCGGGACAGGGGTCGAAGTTCTACGAGCAGTACTTC.

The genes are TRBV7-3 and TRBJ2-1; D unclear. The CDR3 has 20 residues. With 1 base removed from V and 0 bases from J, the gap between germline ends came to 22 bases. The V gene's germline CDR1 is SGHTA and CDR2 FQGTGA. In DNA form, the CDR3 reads TGTGCCAGCAGCTTAATCACATCACGGAAGCGATCTAGCTCCTACAATGAGCAGTTCTTC. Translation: CASSLITSRKRSSSYNEQFF.

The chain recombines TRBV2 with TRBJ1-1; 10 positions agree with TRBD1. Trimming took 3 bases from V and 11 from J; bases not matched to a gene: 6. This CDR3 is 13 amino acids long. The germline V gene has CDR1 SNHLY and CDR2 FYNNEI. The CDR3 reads CASSDSGTGVAFF. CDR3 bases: TGTGCCAGCAGTGATTCCGGGACAGGGGTGGCTTTCTTT.

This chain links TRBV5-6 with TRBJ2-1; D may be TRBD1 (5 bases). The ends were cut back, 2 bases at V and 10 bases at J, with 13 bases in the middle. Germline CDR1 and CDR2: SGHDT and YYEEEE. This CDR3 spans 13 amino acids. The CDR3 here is CASSLQVSREQFF. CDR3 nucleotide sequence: TGTGCCAGCAGCTTACAGGTTTCCCGGGAGCAGTTCTTC.

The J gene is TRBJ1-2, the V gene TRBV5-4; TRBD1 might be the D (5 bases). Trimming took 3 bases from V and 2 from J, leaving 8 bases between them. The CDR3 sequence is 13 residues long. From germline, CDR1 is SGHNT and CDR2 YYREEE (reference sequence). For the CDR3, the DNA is TGTGCCAGCAGCTCCCCAGGGAACTATGGCTACACCTTC. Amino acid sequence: CASSSPGNYGYTF.

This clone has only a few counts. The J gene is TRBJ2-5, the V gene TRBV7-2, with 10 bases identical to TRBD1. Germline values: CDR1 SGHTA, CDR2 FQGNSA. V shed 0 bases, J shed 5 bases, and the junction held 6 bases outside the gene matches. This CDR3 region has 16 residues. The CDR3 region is CASSLATDRGQETQYF. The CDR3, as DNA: TGTGCCAGCAGCTTAGCCACAGACAGGGGGCAGGAGACCCAGTACTTC.

As DNA, the CDR3 is TGTGCCAGCAGCTTGATGGCAGGGAACGAAAAACTGTTTTTT. Protein sequence: CASSLMAGNEKLFF. The chain employs TRBV5-5 and TRBJ1-4, with D perhaps TRBD1 (5 bases). The germline V gene has CDR1 SGHKS and CDR2 YYEKEE (reference sequence). This CDR3 contains 14 residues. The V and J ends lost 1 base and 8 bases respectively, with 12 bases between them.

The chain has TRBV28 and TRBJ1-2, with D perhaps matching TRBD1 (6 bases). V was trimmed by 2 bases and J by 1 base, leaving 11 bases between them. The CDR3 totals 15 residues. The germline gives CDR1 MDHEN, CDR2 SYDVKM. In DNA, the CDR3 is TGTGCCAGCAGTTTACGGGGGGCGAATAACTATGGCTACACCTTC. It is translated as CASSLRGANNYGYTF.

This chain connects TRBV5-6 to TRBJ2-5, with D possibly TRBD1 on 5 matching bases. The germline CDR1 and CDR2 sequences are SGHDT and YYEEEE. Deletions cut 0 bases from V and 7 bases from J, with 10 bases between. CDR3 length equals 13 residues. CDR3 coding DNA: TGTGCCAGCAGCTTGGAGGGGTTAGGGACCCAGTACTTC. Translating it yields CASSLEGLGTQYF. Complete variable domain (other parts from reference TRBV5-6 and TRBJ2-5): DAGVTQSPTHLIKTRGQQVTLRCSPKSGHDTVSWYQQALGQGPQFIFQYYEEEERQRGNFPDRFSGHQFPNYSSELNVNALLLGDSALYLCASSLEGLGTQYFGPGTRLLVL.

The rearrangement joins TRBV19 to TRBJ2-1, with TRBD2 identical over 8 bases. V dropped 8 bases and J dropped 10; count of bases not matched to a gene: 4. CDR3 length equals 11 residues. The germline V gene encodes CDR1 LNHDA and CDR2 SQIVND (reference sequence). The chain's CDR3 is CASGAGVEQFF. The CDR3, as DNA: TGTGCCAGTGGAGCGGGAGTGGAGCAGTTCTTC.

The CDR3 DNA sequence: TGTGCCAGCACCCCCCGGGTAGCGGGAGGGGTTGAGCAGTTCTTC. This gives the protein CASTPRVAGGVEQFF. The chain combines TRBV9 with TRBJ2-1, with 11 bases lining up with TRBD2. Looked up from germline, CDR1 is SGDLS and CDR2 is YYNGEE. The CDR3 is 15 residues long. With 6 bases clipped from V and 9 bases from J, the junction kept 11 bases outside the gene matches.

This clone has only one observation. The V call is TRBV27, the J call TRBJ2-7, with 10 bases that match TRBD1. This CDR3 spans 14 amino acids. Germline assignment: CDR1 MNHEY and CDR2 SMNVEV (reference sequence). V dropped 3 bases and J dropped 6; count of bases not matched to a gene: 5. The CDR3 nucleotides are TGTGCCAGCAGTTTCCCCGGGACAGGGGCCGAGCAGTACTTC. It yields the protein CASSFPGTGAEQYF.

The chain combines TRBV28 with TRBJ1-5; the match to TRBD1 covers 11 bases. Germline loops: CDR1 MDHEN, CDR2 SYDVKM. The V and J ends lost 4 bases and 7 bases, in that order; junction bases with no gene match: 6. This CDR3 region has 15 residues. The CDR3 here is CASSSGTGGIQPQHF. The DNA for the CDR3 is TGTGCCAGCAGTTCCGGGACAGGGGGGATACAGCCCCAGCATTTT.

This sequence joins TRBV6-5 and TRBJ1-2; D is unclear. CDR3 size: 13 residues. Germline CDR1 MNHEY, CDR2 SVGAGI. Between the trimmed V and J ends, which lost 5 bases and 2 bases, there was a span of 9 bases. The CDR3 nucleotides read TGTGCCAGCAGTAGACAAGAAAACTATGGCTACACCTTC. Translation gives CASSRQENYGYTF.

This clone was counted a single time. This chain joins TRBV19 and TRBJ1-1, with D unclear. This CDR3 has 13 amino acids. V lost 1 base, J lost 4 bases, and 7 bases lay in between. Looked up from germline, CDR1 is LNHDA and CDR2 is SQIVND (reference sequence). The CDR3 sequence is CASSIGRTTEAFF. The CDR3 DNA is TGTGCCAGTAGTATAGGTAGAACCACTGAAGCTTTCTTT.

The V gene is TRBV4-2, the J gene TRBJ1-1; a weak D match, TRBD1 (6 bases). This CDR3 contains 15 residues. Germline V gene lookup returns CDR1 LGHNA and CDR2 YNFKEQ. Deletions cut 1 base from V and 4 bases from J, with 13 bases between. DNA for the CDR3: TGTGCCAGCAGCCAAGCGACGGGACAAGGCACTGAAGCTTTCTTT. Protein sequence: CASSQATGQGTEAFF.